Given below is one T cell receptor (beta chain) in context. No antigen is known for it. Germline V gene data show CDR1 as SGHTA and CDR2 as FQGNSA. This CDR3 region has 12 residues. Deletions cut 5 bases from V and 5 bases from J, with 9 bases between. The entry originates in a study of beta chain features in type 1 diabetes. The overall study: Taken together, all samples contributed 107,917,701 examined sorted cells. Whole-study findings and limits: Type 1 diabetes patients showed fewer insertions and more deletions at VDJ junctions.

Expressed TCRB transcripts were sequenced, since all the RNA that had been isolated was reverse transcribed. Sequencing was performed with immunoSEQ multiplex PCR; in TCRdb, only in-frame clones are kept and a portion is missing. The table records 250,000 or so clones, 27% of them present only once. The sample taken for sequencing was central memory CD4+ T cells from blood. The chain has TRBV7-2 and TRBJ2-5, with no clear D. The receptor's source is a man between 25 and 39 years old in good health. The CDR3 DNA reads as TGTGCCAGCAGCCGCCCTGGGGAGACCCAGTACTTC. Translation: CASSRPGETQYF.